The 20 T cell receptor beta chains below all came from one sample that was sequenced in a study of T cell responses to AZD1222 COVID-19 vaccine. The assay was immunoSEQ multiplex PCR, and TCRdb's table has in-frame clones only and misses some. In the table there are about 120,000 clones, 80% to 90% of which are singletons. Sequencing was performed on peripheral blood, taken on day 0 of AZD1222 vaccination. All receptors derive from an adult in good health.

The CDR3 DNA follows: TGTGCCAGCAGTTACTCTTACATGGAGCGGGTAAAACTGTTTTTT. It translates to CASSYSYMERVKLFF. The chain has TRBV6-5 and TRBJ1-4; D is undetermined. The V gene's germline CDR1 is MNHEY and CDR2 SVGAGI. The CDR3 is made up of 15 amino acids. Deletions cut 0 bases from V and 10 bases from J, with 15 bases between.

The J gene is TRBJ1-1, the V gene TRBV12-5; maybe TRBD1 (5 bases). Trimming shortened V by 6 bases and J by 5 bases, and 10 bases separated the two germline ends. This CDR3 is built from 12 residues. Per the germline V gene, CDR1 is LGHNT and CDR2 is FRNRAP. The CDR3 coding sequence is TGTGCTAGTGGGCGGGGGTATACTGAAGCTTTCTTT. Translated: CASGRGYTEAFF.

This rearrangement joins TRBV6-1 to TRBJ1-6; D uncertain. V lost 3 bases to trimming and J lost 7 bases, with 10 bases between them. The CDR3 totals 14 residues. Germline V gene sequence: CDR1 MNHNS, CDR2 SASEGT. For the CDR3, the DNA is TGTGCCAGCAGTGACCCGTCACGAAATTCACCCCTCCACTTT. Amino acids: CASSDPSRNSPLHF.

The chain couples TRBV11-3 to TRBJ2-1; 9 nucleotides align to TRBD2. The V segment lost 6 bases and the J segment 7 bases; nucleotides outside the gene matches: 13. Per germline, CDR1 SGHNT and CDR2 YENEEA. This CDR3 has 16 amino acids. This CDR3 reads CASRHLAGPLGNEQFF. In nucleotides, the CDR3 is TGTGCCAGCAGGCATCTAGCGGGGCCTCTGGGGAATGAGCAGTTCTTC.

The V gene is TRBV4-1, the J gene TRBJ1-3; tentative D call: TRBD1 (6 bases). CDR3 size: 18 residues. Between the trimmed V and J ends, which lost 0 bases and 0 bases, there was a span of 15 bases. Germline values: CDR1 MGHRA, CDR2 YSYEKL. Here the CDR3 reads CASSQDLWGQSSGNTIYF. DNA of the CDR3: TGCGCCAGCAGCCAAGATCTTTGGGGACAAAGCTCTGGAAACACCATATATTTT.

This chain uses TRBV7-9 with TRBJ1-6; 10 bases fit TRBD1. The CDR3 covers 15 residues. J gave up 10 bases and V 5 bases, and 8 bases lay outside the gene matches. The germline V gene encodes CDR1 SEHNR and CDR2 FQNEAQ (reference sequence). The CDR3: CASSRNRDRGSPLHF. CDR3 DNA: TGTGCCAGCAGCCGGAACCGGGACAGGGGCTCACCCCTCCACTTT.

The gene calls are TRBV15 and TRBJ1-1; 7 bases fit TRBD1. The V and J ends lost 2 bases and 1 base, in that order; junction bases with no gene match: 13. Germline V CDR1 and CDR2: LNHNV, YYDKDF (reference sequence). CDR3 size: 18 residues. CDR3 region: CATSRPTGARFANTEAFF. In nucleotides, the CDR3 is TGTGCCACCAGCAGACCCACAGGGGCGCGCTTTGCGAACACTGAAGCTTTCTTT. The full variable domain, its missing parts supplied by reference TRBV15 and TRBJ1-1, is DAMVIQNPRYQVTQFGKPVTLSCSQTLNHNVMYWYQQKSSQAPKLLFHYYDKDFNNEADTPDNFQSRRPNTSFCFLDIRSPGLGDTAMYLCATSRPTGARFANTEAFFGQGTRLTVV.

This clone was seen just once. This chain links TRBV7-2 with TRBJ1-1; D call uncertain. This CDR3 spans 15 amino acids. V was trimmed by 1 base and J by 1 base, leaving 10 bases between them. Germline CDR1 and CDR2: SGHTA and FQGNSA. This CDR3 is CASSLGGQWNTEAFF. CDR3 DNA sequence: TGTGCCAGCAGCTTAGGGGGTCAGTGGAACACTGAAGCTTTCTTT.

This chain's CDR3 is CASSERETTYEQYF. CDR3 coding DNA: TGTGCCAGCAGTGAACGGGAGACTACCTACGAGCAGTACTTC. The genes are TRBV2 and TRBJ2-7, with D possibly TRBD2 on 6 matching bases. The germline V gene encodes CDR1 SNHLY and CDR2 FYNNEI. V was shortened by 2 bases and J by 2 bases, with 10 bases between the two germline ends. The CDR3 is 14 amino acids.

The rearrangement uses TRBV7-2 and TRBJ2-3, with TRBD1 matching 8 bases. CDR1 is SGHTA and CDR2 is FQGNSA in the germline V gene. CDR3 length: 15 residues. V lost 5 bases and J lost 2; bases outside the gene matches: 6. The CDR3 DNA sequence: TGTGCCAGCAGCGTATCCAGGGGGCACACAGATACGCAGTATTTT. Translated, it gives CASSVSRGHTDTQYF.

The CDR3 DNA reads as TGCGCCAGCAGCTTGGCAACGGGGTGGGGTTACGAGCAGTACTTC. Protein product: CASSLATGWGYEQYF. The chain carries TRBV5-1 and TRBJ2-7; possible D gene TRBD2, 5 bases. The CDR3 has 15 amino acids. Germline CDR1 SGHRS, CDR2 YFSETQ. The V end lost 0 bases, the J end lost 4 bases, and 14 bases lay between the germline ends.

This chain connects TRBV5-4 to TRBJ1-1; TRBD1 matches at 8 bases. Looked up from germline, CDR1 is SGHNT and CDR2 is YYREEE (reference sequence). Trimming cost V 5 bases and J 5 bases; bases outside gene matches: 8. There are 14 residues in the CDR3. CDR3 amino acids: CASSPGGGTTEAFF. In DNA, the CDR3 is TGTGCCAGCAGTCCAGGGGGCGGAACGACTGAAGCTTTCTTT. The full variable domain, completed using reference TRBV5-4 and TRBJ1-1, is ETGVTQSPTHLIKTRGQQVTLRCSSQSGHNTVSWYQQALGQGPQFIFQYYREEENGRGNFPPRFSGLQFPNYSSELNVNALELDDSALYLCASSPGGGTTEAFFGQGTRLTVV.

The chain carries TRBV5-6 and TRBJ1-2; D is unresolved. Trimming shortened V by 4 bases and J by 0 bases, and 16 bases separated the two germline ends. The CDR3 has 16 amino acids. In germline, CDR1 is SGHDT, CDR2 YYEEEE. The CDR3 protein is CASSPGPTGANYGYTF. In nucleotides, the CDR3 is TGTGCCAGCAGCCCCGGGCCCACTGGGGCTAACTATGGCTACACCTTC.

The V call is TRBV30, the J call TRBJ2-1, with TRBD2 identical over 7 bases. Germline V gene data show CDR1 as GTSNPN and CDR2 as SVGIG (reference sequence). The CDR3 runs 16 residues. The trim removed 5 bases at V and 0 bases at J, leaving 10 bases unmatched. This chain's CDR3 is CAWRGGGGSSYNEQFF. As DNA, the CDR3 is TGTGCCTGGCGCGGGGGTGGAGGGAGCTCCTACAATGAGCAGTTCTTC.

The rearrangement joins TRBV5-6 to TRBJ1-6, with D possibly being TRBD1 (5 bases). CDR3 length: 14 amino acids. V lost 5 bases and J lost 10, with 16 bases in between. Germline CDR1 SGHDT, CDR2 YYEEEE. The CDR3 here is CASSLGEPGSPLHF. The DNA of the CDR3 is TGTGCCAGCAGTCTAGGGGAACCAGGATCACCCCTCCACTTT. The full variable domain, its missing parts supplied by reference TRBV5-6 and TRBJ1-6, is DAGVTQSPTHLIKTRGQQVTLRCSPKSGHDTVSWYQQALGQGPQFIFQYYEEEERQRGNFPDRFSGHQFPNYSSELNVNALLLGDSALYLCASSLGEPGSPLHFGNGTRLTVT.

The J gene is TRBJ1-6, the V gene TRBV9; D gene uncertain. The germline CDR1 and CDR2 sequences are SGDLS and YYNGEE. The CDR3 runs 13 residues. Trimming took off 5 bases at V and 4 bases at J, with 7 bases between the two ends. This CDR3 is CASSPGYNSPLHF. DNA of the CDR3: TGTGCCAGCAGTCCCGGTTATAATTCACCCCTCCACTTT. Supplemented by reference TRBV9 and TRBJ1-6, the full variable domain reads DSGVTQTPKHLITATGQRVTLRCSPRSGDLSVYWYQQSLDQGLQFLIQYYNGEERAKGNILERFSAQQFPDLHSELNLSSLELGDSALYFCASSPGYNSPLHFGNGTRLTVT.

The chain carries TRBV30 and TRBJ1-6, with TRBD1 identical over 10 bases. Germline V gene lookup returns CDR1 GTSNPN and CDR2 SVGIG (reference sequence). Trimming took 5 bases from V and 10 from J; bases not matched to a gene: 11. This CDR3 has 15 residues. CDR3 coding DNA: TGTGCCTGGGGTCTAACCGGGACAGGGGCATCACCCCTCCACTTT. Translating it yields CAWGLTGTGASPLHF.

The V call is TRBV5-4, the J call TRBJ2-7; D is possibly TRBD1 (6 bases). This CDR3 has 15 residues. V lost 4 bases to trimming and J lost 3 bases, with 17 bases between them. Germline loops: CDR1 SGHNT, CDR2 YYREEE (reference sequence). As DNA, the CDR3 is TGTGCCAGCAGCCCATCAACGACAGGAGACTACGAGCAGTACTTC. Its translation: CASSPSTTGDYEQYF.

This chain uses TRBV15 with TRBJ1-1, with a tentative D call TRBD1 (6 bases). V was trimmed by 5 bases and J by 5 bases, leaving 18 bases between them. Looked up from germline, CDR1 is LNHNV and CDR2 is YYDKDF (reference sequence). CDR3 length equals 15 residues. The CDR3 DNA is TGTGCCACCAGCGCCCCCGGGACACTCAGTACTGAAGCTTTCTTT. Amino acids: CATSAPGTLSTEAFF.

The J gene is TRBJ2-7, the V gene TRBV5-1; tentatively, D is TRBD1 (6 bases). The V end lost 0 bases, the J end lost 1 base, and 11 bases lay between the germline ends. The CDR3 length is 15 residues. CDR1 and CDR2 from the germline V gene are SGHRS and YFSETQ. This CDR3 is CASSLAPGQSYEQYF. As DNA, the CDR3 is TGCGCCAGCAGCTTGGCCCCGGGACAATCCTACGAGCAGTACTTC.